This TCR beta chain was recorded in a study of T cell responses to AZD1222 COVID-19 vaccine. Clones were read by immunoSEQ multiplex PCR, and TCRdb kept only the in-frame ones, dropping some. This sample has 150,000 to 190,000 clones; 90% occur once, and the top ten carry around 1.9%. Study-wide results and limits: Regions left unmutated in variants are reportedly the target of nearly half of spike-specific TCRs.

In the case of this clone: The antigen is unknown.

The CDR3 is made up of 15 amino acids. V dropped 5 bases and J dropped 2 bases, with 16 bases sitting between them. Germline V gene data show CDR1 as MNHEY and CDR2 as SMNVEV (reference sequence). The specimen comprised peripheral blood, sampled on day 0 of AZD1222 vaccination. The receptor's source is an adult in good health. This chain uses TRBV27 with TRBJ2-7; D is possibly TRBD1 (6 bases). The CDR3 loop reads CASSSRTEVTYEQYF. CDR3 nucleotides: TGTGCCAGCAGTAGCAGGACAGAAGTTACCTACGAGCAGTACTTC.